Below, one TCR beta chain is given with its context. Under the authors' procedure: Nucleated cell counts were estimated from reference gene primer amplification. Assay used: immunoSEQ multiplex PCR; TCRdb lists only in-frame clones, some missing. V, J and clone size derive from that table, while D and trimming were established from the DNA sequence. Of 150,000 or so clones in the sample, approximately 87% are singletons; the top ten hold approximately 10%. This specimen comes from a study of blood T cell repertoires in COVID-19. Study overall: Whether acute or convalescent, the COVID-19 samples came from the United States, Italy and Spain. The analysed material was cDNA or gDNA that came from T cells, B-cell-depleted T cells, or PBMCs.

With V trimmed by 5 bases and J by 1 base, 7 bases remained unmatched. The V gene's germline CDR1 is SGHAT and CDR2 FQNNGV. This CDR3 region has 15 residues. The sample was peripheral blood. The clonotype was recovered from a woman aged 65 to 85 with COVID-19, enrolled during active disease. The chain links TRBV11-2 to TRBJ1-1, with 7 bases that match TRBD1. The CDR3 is CASSLPGTANTEAFF. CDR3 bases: TGTGCCAGCAGCCTCCCCGGGACAGCGAACACTGAAGCTTTCTTT.